The 5 T cell receptor beta chains reported below all come from one sample, sequenced in a study of shared clonotypes between healthy human individuals (dated by TCRdb to between 2020 and 2021). Library construction relied on the immunoSEQ multiplex PCR assay. As stored in TCRdb, this immuneACCESS dataset retains in-frame rearrangements with V and J assigned. A fraction of the clones does not appear; measured against another copy, unresolved V genes explain less than half of the discrepancy, and the remainder lacks a known reason. The sample table contains roughly 640,000 clones; only one count was recorded for around 97% of them. Less than 0.065% of the sample is in the top ten clones. Sequenced: naive CD4+ T cells sorted from blood. Interpreted using the paper, the cell subset or site label stands for: CD45RA+ positively selected. These receptors all come from a woman aged 30 to 39 in good health.

J is TRBJ2-2 and V is TRBV28, with TRBD1 as a possible D gene (5 bases). Trimming left V 4 bases short and J 6 bases short, with 12 bases between. The CDR3 loop spans 14 amino acids. In germline, CDR1 is MDHEN, CDR2 SYDVKM. This CDR3 reads CASSSQGIAGELFF. Written as DNA, the CDR3 is TGTGCCAGCAGTTCCCAGGGAATTGCCGGGGAGCTGTTTTTT.

CDR3 sequence: CASSTGTGSNYGYTF. In nucleotides, the CDR3 is TGTGCCAGTAGTACCGGGACAGGATCTAACTATGGCTACACCTTC. The J gene is TRBJ1-2, the V gene TRBV19, with 8 bases identical to TRBD1. Germline V gene data show CDR1 as LNHDA and CDR2 as SQIVND (reference sequence). Losses at the gene ends were 4 bases for V and 0 bases for J; bases not matched to a gene: 4. The CDR3 extends over 15 amino acids.

This chain uses TRBV6-1 with TRBJ2-5; possible D gene TRBD2, 5 bases. Trimming took off 3 bases at V and 4 bases at J, with 12 bases between the two ends. Germline values: CDR1 MNHNS, CDR2 SASEGT. This CDR3 is built from 14 residues. CDR3 loop: CASSDAGPLETQYF. Written as DNA, the CDR3 is TGTGCCAGCAGTGATGCGGGTCCCCTAGAGACCCAGTACTTC.

The chain joins TRBV5-4 to TRBJ2-3, with 9 bases fitting TRBD2. The CDR3 is 18 residues long. The J segment lost 0 bases and the V segment lost 4 bases, leaving 12 bases of the junction unmatched. Germline CDR1 reads SGHNT; CDR2 reads YYREEE (reference sequence). The CDR3 is CASSPGAGGPASTDTQYF. CDR3 coding DNA: TGTGCCAGCAGCCCGGGGGCGGGAGGGCCGGCGAGCACAGATACGCAGTATTTT.

V gene TRBV5-1 combines with J gene TRBJ2-4; unclear D gene. Germline CDR1 and CDR2: SGHRS and YFSETQ. V lost 4 bases, J lost 8 bases, and 16 bases lay in between. This CDR3 contains 14 residues. CDR3 loop: CASSVRAPEDIQYF. The CDR3 DNA reads as TGCGCCAGCAGCGTCCGGGCCCCCGAGGACATTCAGTACTTC.